Following are 2 T cell receptor beta chains from one sample sequenced in a study of OX40 agonist ivuxolimab in advanced cancers. Preparation of the library involved the immunoSEQ multiplex PCR assay. Held by TCRdb, this immuneACCESS table contains in-frame sequences only and omits some clones. Under half of the omission traces to an unresolved V gene where checked; the cause of the rest is unknown. This sample lists roughly 53,000 clones; 84% were detected once. The biggest ten clones account for 0.55% to 0.65% of the sample. The input for sequencing was CD4+ or CD8+ T cells sorted from blood, taken in a trial of the OX40 agonist ivuxolimab. The source is an adult with an advanced solid tumor such as melanoma, head and neck, liver or kidney cancer.

V usage is TRBV30 and J usage is TRBJ1-3, with D unresolved. Germline lookup yields CDR1 GTSNPN and CDR2 SVGIG (reference sequence). CDR3 size: 13 residues. Trimming cost V 1 base and J 2 bases, with 6 bases left between them. CDR3 sequence reads: CAWSGAAGNTIYF. The DNA for the CDR3 is TGTGCCTGGAGTGGGGCAGCTGGAAACACCATATATTTT.

This chain connects TRBV19 to TRBJ2-7; the match to TRBD2 covers 9 bases. V was clipped by 4 bases and J by 3 bases; unmatched bases: 7. Germline-derived CDR1 and CDR2 are LNHDA and SQIVND (reference sequence). This CDR3 is built from 15 residues. The CDR3 protein is CASSSLAGLLYEQYF. In DNA, the CDR3 is TGTGCCAGTAGTAGCCTAGCGGGACTCCTCTACGAGCAGTACTTC.